This is a list of T cell receptor beta chains from one sample in a study of regulatory T cells in long-lasting Graves disease. TCRdb used MiXCR to reprocess the multiplex PCR reads, holding one entry per CDR3 protein. The top ten clones hold less than 25% of a sample with 400,000 or so distinct CDR3 sequences, less than 25% of them seen once. Sequencing used peripheral blood mononuclear cells (PBMCs), obtained when the disease was refractory, from a patient treated with antithyroid drugs. The receptors here all came from a female donor with Graves disease. The conserved cysteine and the conserved F or W are not part of the CDR3 here. The size entry is marked missing in some rows and otherwise reads once, few, many or a size class.

v_gene	abundance	j_gene	CDR3aa
TRBV11-2	.	TRBJ2-2	ASSKLAGAPPGELF
TRBV30	many	TRBJ1-4	AWSVSGYANEKLF
TRBV29-1	few	TRBJ2-7	SVLGTGGNEQY
TRBV28	few	TRBJ1-5	ASSSPMTNQPQH
TRBV20-1	.	TRBJ2-7	SAVRDIAGEQY
TRBV19	.	TRBJ1-5	ASSAVYSNQPQH
TRBV7-9	.	TRBJ1-4	ASSSGQGIRKLF
TRBV7-9	.	TRBJ2-5	ASSVGRTRGETQC
TRBV5-4	few	TRBJ1-2	ASSLDRFGGGYT
TRBV28	many	TRBJ2-5	ASSLGGLAQETQY
TRBV7-3	many	TRBJ1-1	ASSWDSGAEAF
TRBV2	.	TRBJ2-5	ASSARQTSGIGTQY
TRBV7-2	many	TRBJ1-4	ASSVMGAANEKLF
TRBV20-1	.	TRBJ1-2	SARVMDHYGYT
TRBV5-1	few	TRBJ1-2	ASSLTSEANYGYT
TRBV28	many	TRBJ2-7	ASSLAWEQY
TRBV7-2	many	TRBJ2-5	ASSLVGTQY
TRBV15	many	TRBJ2-7	ATSSEGGFYEQY
TRBV6-1	.	TRBJ2-2	ASRRTTSGISGELF
TRBV11-2	many	TRBJ2-7	ASSSGLAGYEQY
TRBV12-3/TRBV12-4	few	TRBJ1-1	ASSLAHEGRAF
TRBV27	many	TRBJ1-1	ASSLSMAGIMNTEAF
TRBV7-9	few	TRBJ2-7	ASSSSVSYEQY
TRBV11-2	many	TRBJ1-5	ASSLAGDSNQPQH
TRBV6-1	many	TRBJ1-4	ATARRTGVYVNEKLF
TRBV7-2	.	TRBJ2-2	ASSFPRTGAPTGELF
TRBV4-1	few	TRBJ2-7	ASSPGLGRDEQY
TRBV28	many	TRBJ1-4	ASREGGPNEKLF
TRBV24-1	.	TRBJ2-2	ATSEDANTGELF
TRBV7-2	.	TRBJ2-3	ASSSPFNTQY
TRBV3-1	.	TRBJ2-1	ASSWTGYLNEQF
TRBV6-1	many	TRBJ2-6	ASSEARQVVNVLT
TRBV4-3	.	TRBJ2-7	ASSQNPASSYEQY
TRBV29-1	.	TRBJ2-7	SVGGQAAYEQY
TRBV12-3/TRBV12-4	many	TRBJ2-6	ASSSAEPPSGANVLT
TRBV6-5	many	TRBJ2-1	ASSYTADPPYNEQF
TRBV11-1	many	TRBJ2-5	ASSFGVETQY
TRBV4-1	.	TRBJ1-2	ASSQETGPDYGYT
TRBV7-2	many	TRBJ2-4	ASSQTLGSGRNIQY
TRBV12-3/TRBV12-4	many	TRBJ2-5	ASSPPSSGSGETQY
TRBV6-1	many	TRBJ1-2	ASSRDYGYT
TRBV7-9	few	TRBJ2-5	ASSFNTRETQY
TRBV2	many	TRBJ1-1	ASSGQLNTEAF
TRBV20-1	few	TRBJ2-7	SARSWTSGSYEQY
TRBV19	few	TRBJ2-1	ASRLTGNDEQF
TRBV2	.	TRBJ2-7	ASSELGGTSYEQY
TRBV6-2/TRBV6-3	many	TRBJ1-5	ASSYSARLNQPQH
TRBV19	few	TRBJ1-5	ASSIGGNSNQPQH
TRBV9	.	TRBJ2-7	ASNLAGDGEQY
TRBV7-9	.	TRBJ1-2	ASSPPRHGYT
TRBV10-1	many	TRBJ2-7	AIPEGQPSYEQY
TRBV2	few	TRBJ2-7	AGSEVASSYEQY
TRBV18	.	TRBJ1-1	ASSPRDSLNTEAF
TRBV20-1	few	TRBJ2-2	SARDGSSGELF
TRBV7-2	.	TRBJ2-7	ASSPGPRNEQY